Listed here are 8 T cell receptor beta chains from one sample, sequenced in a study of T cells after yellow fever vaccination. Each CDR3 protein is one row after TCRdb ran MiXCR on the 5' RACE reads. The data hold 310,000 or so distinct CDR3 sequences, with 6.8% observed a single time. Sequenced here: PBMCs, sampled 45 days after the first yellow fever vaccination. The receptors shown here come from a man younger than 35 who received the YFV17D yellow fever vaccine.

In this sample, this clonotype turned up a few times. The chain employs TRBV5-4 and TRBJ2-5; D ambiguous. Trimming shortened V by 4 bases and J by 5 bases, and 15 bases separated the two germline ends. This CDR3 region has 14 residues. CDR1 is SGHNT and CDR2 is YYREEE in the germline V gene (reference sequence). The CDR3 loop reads CASSPDTLGETQYF. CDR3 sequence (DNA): TGTGCCAGCAGCCCCGATACGCTCGGGGAGACCCAGTACTTC.

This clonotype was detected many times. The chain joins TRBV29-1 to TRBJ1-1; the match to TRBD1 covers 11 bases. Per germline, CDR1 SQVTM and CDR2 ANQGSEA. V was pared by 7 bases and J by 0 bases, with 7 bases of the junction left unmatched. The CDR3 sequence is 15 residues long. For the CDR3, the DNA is TGCAGCGGGACAGGGGGCTGGGGTATGAACACTGAAGCTTTCTTT. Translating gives CSGTGGWGMNTEAFF.

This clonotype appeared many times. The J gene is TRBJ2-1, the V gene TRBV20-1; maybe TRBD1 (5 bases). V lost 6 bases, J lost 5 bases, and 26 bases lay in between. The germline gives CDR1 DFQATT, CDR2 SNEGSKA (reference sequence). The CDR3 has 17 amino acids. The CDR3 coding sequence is TGCAGTGCCCAGGAAACGTTTTCTCGGACATTGAACAATGAGCAGTTCTTC. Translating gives CSAQETFSRTLNNEQFF.

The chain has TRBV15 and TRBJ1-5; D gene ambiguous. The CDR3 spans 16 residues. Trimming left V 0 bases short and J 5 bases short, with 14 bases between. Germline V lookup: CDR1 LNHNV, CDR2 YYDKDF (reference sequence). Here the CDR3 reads CATSRDWGTDDQPQHF. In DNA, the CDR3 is TGTGCCACCAGCAGAGATTGGGGAACAGACGATCAGCCCCAGCATTTT.

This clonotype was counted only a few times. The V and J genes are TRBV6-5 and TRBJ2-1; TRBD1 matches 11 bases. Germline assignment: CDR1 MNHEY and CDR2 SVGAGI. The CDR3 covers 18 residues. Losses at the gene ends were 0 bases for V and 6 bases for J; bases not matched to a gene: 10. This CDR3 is CASSYSIFGTGGINEQFF. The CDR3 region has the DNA TGTGCCAGCAGTTACTCGATCTTTGGGACAGGGGGAATCAATGAGCAGTTCTTC.

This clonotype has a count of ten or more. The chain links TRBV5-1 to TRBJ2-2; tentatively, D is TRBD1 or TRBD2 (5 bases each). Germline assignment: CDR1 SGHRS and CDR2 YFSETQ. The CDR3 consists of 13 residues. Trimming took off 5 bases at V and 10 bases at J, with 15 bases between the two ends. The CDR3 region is CASRPGAPLELFF. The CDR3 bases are TGCGCCAGCAGGCCCGGGGCCCCTCTGGAGCTGTTTTTT.

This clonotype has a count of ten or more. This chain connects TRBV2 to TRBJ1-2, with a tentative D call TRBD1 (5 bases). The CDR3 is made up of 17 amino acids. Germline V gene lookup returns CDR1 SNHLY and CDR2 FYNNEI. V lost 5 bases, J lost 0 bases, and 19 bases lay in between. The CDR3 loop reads CASSPLGGTKANYGYTF. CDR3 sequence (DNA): TGTGCCAGCAGTCCCCTTGGTGGGACCAAAGCTAACTATGGCTACACCTTC.

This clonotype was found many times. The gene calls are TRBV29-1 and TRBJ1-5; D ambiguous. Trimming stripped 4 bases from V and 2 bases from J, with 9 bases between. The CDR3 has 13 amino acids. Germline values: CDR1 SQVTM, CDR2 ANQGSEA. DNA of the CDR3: TGCAGCGTTGTAACTGGGGGCAATCAGCCCCAGCATTTT. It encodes CSVVTGGNQPQHF.